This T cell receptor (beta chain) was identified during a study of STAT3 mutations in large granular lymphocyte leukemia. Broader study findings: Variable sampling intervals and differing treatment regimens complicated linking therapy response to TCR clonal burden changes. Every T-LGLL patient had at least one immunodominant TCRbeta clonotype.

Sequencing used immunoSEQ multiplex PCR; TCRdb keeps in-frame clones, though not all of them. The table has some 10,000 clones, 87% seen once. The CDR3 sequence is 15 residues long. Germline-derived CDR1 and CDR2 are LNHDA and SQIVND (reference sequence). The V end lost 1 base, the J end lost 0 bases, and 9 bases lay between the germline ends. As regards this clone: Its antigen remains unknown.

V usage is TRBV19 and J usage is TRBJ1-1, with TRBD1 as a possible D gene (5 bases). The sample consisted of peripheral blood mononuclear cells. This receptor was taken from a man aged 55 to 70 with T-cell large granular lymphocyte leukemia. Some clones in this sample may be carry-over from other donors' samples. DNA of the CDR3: TGTGCCAGTAGTATAGCCCTCAGGGTGAACACTGAAGCTTTCTTT. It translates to CASSIALRVNTEAFF.